The 3 T cell receptor beta chains below were found in one sample sequenced in a study of response to subunit inactivated influenza vaccine. MiXCR, applied by TCRdb to the RT-PCR reads, yields one record per CDR3 protein. This table holds approximately 700,000 distinct CDR3 sequences, about 14% found once. The material was PBMCs from blood, obtained 14 days before vaccination. The receptors stem from a man in his forties or fifties who received an inactivated influenza vaccine.

This chain connects TRBV7-8 to TRBJ1-4, with 7 bases that match TRBD1. In germline, CDR1 is SGHVS, CDR2 FQNEAQ. The CDR3 covers 16 residues. Trimming removed 7 bases from V and 5 bases from J; junction bases left unmatched: 13. Here the CDR3 DNA reads TGTGCCAGCACTGTCAGTTGGGGACAGTCAAATGAAAAACTGTTTTTT. Protein sequence: CASTVSWGQSNEKLFF.

Only a few counts were recorded for this clonotype. The chain has TRBV18 and TRBJ2-7, with TRBD1 matching 7 bases. CDR1 and CDR2 (germline): KGHSH, LQKENI. This CDR3 is built from 14 residues. V was pared by 6 bases and J by 0 bases, with 5 bases of the junction left unmatched. CDR3 region: CASSGTASSYEQYF. CDR3 bases: TGTGCCAGCTCCGGGACAGCCTCCTCCTACGAGCAGTACTTC.

The chain recombines TRBV10-3 with TRBJ1-5, with TRBD1 identical over 10 bases. The CDR3 is 15 residues long. Trimming at V came to 5 bases and at J to 5 bases, leaving 6 bases not matched to a gene. Germline-derived CDR1 and CDR2 are ENHRY and SYGVKD. CDR3 nucleotides: TGTGCCATCAGTTCGACAGGGGGCGGCTATCAGCCCCAGCATTTT. Translated, it gives CAISSTGGGYQPQHF.